The TCR beta chain described here comes from a study of T cells in narcolepsy. As for the study in general: Donors had narcolepsy type 1 or type 2, or were healthy controls. Whole-study results and caveats: Blood of same and different patients, but not healthy controls, reportedly held recurring autoreactive clonotypes. Comparing one patient's CSF and blood CD4+ clonotypes highlighted HCRT- and TRIB2-specific autoreactive clonotypes. In some patient and control memory CD4+ samples, autoreactive clones were absent.

The data were produced by immunoSEQ multiplex PCR, yet TCRdb's version contains in-frame clones alone and is incomplete. Of about 27,000 clones listed, around three quarters are singletons. The CDR3 has 14 residues. The V end lost 5 bases, the J end lost 2 bases, and 12 bases lay between the germline ends. CDR1 and CDR2 (germline): SGHTA, FQGTGA. In the case of this clone: Antigen: not known.

The receptor was isolated from a human donor with narcolepsy. This chain uses TRBV7-3 with TRBJ1-1; a possible D gene is TRBD1 (5 bases). Material: CD45RA- memory CD4+ T cells from PBMCs. The CDR3 nucleotides are TGTGCCAGCAGCCCATCCGGGGCTAACACTGAAGCTTTCTTT. This translates into CASSPSGANTEAFF.